The 13 T cell receptor beta chains in this list originate from one sample, sequenced in a study of blood T cell repertoires in COVID-19. Libraries were prepared by immunoSEQ multiplex PCR; TCRdb keeps only in-frame clonotypes and omits some of them. Counted here are around 57,000 clones, approximately 90% occurring once; the ten biggest clones make up 3.5% to 5%. The sequenced material came from peripheral blood. The receptors come from a man aged 45-60 years with acute or convalescent COVID-19.

V and J are TRBV16 and TRBJ2-1; TRBD2 matches 12 bases. CDR1 is KGHSY, CDR2 FQNENV, per germline. The CDR3 spans 18 residues. After removal of 4 bases from V and 0 bases from J, the junction contained 7 bases not matched to a gene. As DNA, the CDR3 is TGTGCCAGCAGCCGGACTAGCGGGACCCCTAACTCCTACAATGAGCAGTTCTTC. This sequence encodes CASSRTSGTPNSYNEQFF. The entire variable domain, with the rest obtained from reference TRBV16 and TRBJ2-1, is as follows: GEEVAQTPKHLVRGEGQKAKLYCAPIKGHSYVFWYQQVLKNEFKFLISFQNENVFDETGMPKERFSAKCLPNSPCSLEIQATKLEDSAVYFCASSRTSGTPNSYNEQFFGPGTRLTVL.

This chain uses TRBV18 with TRBJ2-4, with a weak D call TRBD1 (5 bases). Germline CDR1 is KGHSH and CDR2 is LQKENI. This CDR3 is built from 13 residues. V dropped 6 bases and J dropped 7 bases, with 13 bases sitting between them. The CDR3 reads CASSAQGTNIQYF. The CDR3 region has the DNA TGTGCCAGCTCGGCTCAGGGAACGAACATTCAGTACTTC.

The sample holds one count of this clone. This rearrangement joins TRBV7-6 to TRBJ2-1; no definite D call. There are 11 residues in the CDR3. Germline V lookup: CDR1 SGHVS, CDR2 FNYEAQ. Deletions cut 3 bases from V and 8 bases from J, with 5 bases between. CDR3 region: CASSFSHEQFF. For the CDR3, the DNA is TGTGCCAGCAGCTTCTCCCATGAGCAGTTCTTC.

The chain combines TRBV25-1 with TRBJ2-2; D unclear. The V end lost 9 bases, the J end lost 1 base, and 9 bases lay between the germline ends. The length of the CDR3 is 13 residues. The V gene's germline CDR1 is MGHDK and CDR2 SYGVNS. CDR3 coding DNA: TGTGCCAGTCTTACAGTGAACACCGGGGAGCTGTTTTTT. Encoded protein: CASLTVNTGELFF. Looking up the rest from reference TRBV25-1 and TRBJ2-2 gives the full variable domain: EADIYQTPRYLVIGTGKKITLECSQTMGHDKMYWYQQDPGMELHLIHYSYGVNSTEKGDLSSESTVSRIRTEHFPLTLESARPSHTSQYLCASLTVNTGELFFGEGSRLTVL.

V and J are TRBV29-1 and TRBJ2-1; 8 bases line up with TRBD2. The CDR3 loop spans 15 amino acids. With 0 bases clipped from V and 5 bases from J, the junction kept 6 bases outside the gene matches. From germline, CDR1 is SQVTM and CDR2 ANQGSEA. In DNA, the CDR3 is TGCAGCGTTGAAGATGGGACTAGGACTAACAATGAGCAGTTCTTC. Its translation is CSVEDGTRTNNEQFF.

CDR3 amino acids: CATSLEREGSSEQFF. For the CDR3, the DNA is TGTGCCACCAGCCTAGAGCGGGAGGGTAGTAGTGAGCAGTTCTTC. The rearrangement joins TRBV15 to TRBJ2-1, with 10 nucleotides matching TRBD2. Germline V gene sequence: CDR1 LNHNV, CDR2 YYDKDF (reference sequence). The CDR3 totals 15 residues. The V segment lost 5 bases and the J segment 9 bases; nucleotides outside the gene matches: 10.

This clone is a singleton in its sample. This chain uses TRBV7-9 with TRBJ1-3; TRBD1 matches at 7 bases. The V and J ends lost 5 bases and 0 bases, in that order; junction bases with no gene match: 4. The CDR3 contains 15 residues. Germline-derived CDR1 and CDR2 are SEHNR and FQNEAQ (reference sequence). CDR3 region: CASSPGQHSGNTIYF. The CDR3 bases are TGTGCCAGCAGCCCGGGACAGCACTCTGGAAACACCATATATTTT.

The chain has TRBV23-1 and TRBJ2-7; tentatively, D is TRBD1 (7 bases). TRBV23-1 carries the ORF label, with uncertain function. Deletions cut 0 bases from V and 1 base from J, with 16 bases between. The CDR3 totals 17 residues. CDR3: CASSQSGRRGPSYEQYF. The CDR3 DNA reads as TGCGCCAGCAGTCAATCAGGGCGGAGGGGGCCTTCCTACGAGCAGTACTTC.

This chain joins TRBV3-1 (or the pseudogene TRBV3-2) and TRBJ1-6, with D perhaps TRBD1 (5 bases). In germline, CDR1 is LGHDT, CDR2 YNNKEL (reference sequence). The V gene lost 0 bases and the J gene lost 6 bases, with 9 bases spanning the gap. This CDR3 spans 15 amino acids. CDR3 loop: CASSQDGQGNSPLHF. In DNA form, the CDR3 reads TGTGCCAGCAGCCAAGACGGGCAGGGTAATTCACCCCTCCACTTT.

The chain employs TRBV5-1 and TRBJ2-7, with 7 nucleotides matching TRBD1. CDR3 length: 15 residues. Germline lookup yields CDR1 SGHRS and CDR2 YFSETQ. Unmatched junction bases numbered 9, after V lost 2 bases and J lost 4 bases. The CDR3 loop is CASSLRQGAWYEQYF. As DNA, the CDR3 is TGCGCCAGCAGCTTAAGACAGGGCGCTTGGTACGAGCAGTACTTC.

The chain carries TRBV14 and TRBJ2-3; possible D gene TRBD2, 6 bases. V lost 4 bases, J lost 1 base, and 12 bases lay in between. The CDR3 has 15 residues. The germline V gene encodes CDR1 SGHDN and CDR2 FVKESK. The CDR3 region has the DNA TGTGCCAGCAGCCCTTCCGGGAGACGCACAGATACGCAGTATTTT. Amino acid sequence: CASSPSGRRTDTQYF.

The chain carries TRBV6-5 and TRBJ2-7; 8 bases agree with TRBD2. After removal of 8 bases from V and 3 bases from J, the junction contained 12 bases not matched to a gene. The CDR3 totals 15 residues. Germline lookup yields CDR1 MNHEY and CDR2 SVGAGI. The CDR3: CASGRGGPPNYEQYF. For the CDR3, the DNA is TGTGCCAGCGGACGGGGGGGCCCTCCGAACTACGAGCAGTACTTC.

The chain's CDR3 is CASSISGTGVYEQYF. The CDR3 bases are TGTGCCAGTAGCATCTCCGGGACAGGGGTATACGAGCAGTACTTC. The chain links TRBV19 to TRBJ2-7; 10 bases match TRBD1. Germline loops: CDR1 LNHDA, CDR2 SQIVND (reference sequence). The V segment lost 6 bases and the J segment 4 bases; nucleotides outside the gene matches: 9. CDR3 length equals 15 residues.